This TCR beta chain was sequenced during a study of T cells in Graves' hyperthyroidism and ophthalmopathy. Study-wide findings and caveats: Most clonotypes expanded in thyroid above 0.001 were likewise present in blood.

RNA transcripts provided the source from which TCR beta CDR3 regions were amplified. HTBI primers were employed in a first-round RT-PCR of the TCR CDR3. TCRdb analysed the multiplex PCR reads with MiXCR anew, one entry per CDR3 protein. The sample lists about 640,000 distinct CDR3 sequences; less than 25% were seen once. A word on this clonotype: Its antigen is not identified.

Sequencing was done on a sample of blood. The TCR originated in a man between 25 and 39 years old with Graves' ophthalmopathy.

CDR3 sequence reads: CASNRGGREVDEQFF. The CDR3 DNA reads as TGTGCCAGCAACCGAGGCGGGAGGGAAGTAGATGAGCAGTTCTTC. The chain combines TRBV6-7 with TRBJ2-1, with 9 bases aligning to TRBD2. Being an ORF, TRBV6-7 has a function that is uncertain. The V segment lost 7 bases and the J segment 8 bases; nucleotides outside the gene matches: 12. The CDR3 has 15 amino acids.